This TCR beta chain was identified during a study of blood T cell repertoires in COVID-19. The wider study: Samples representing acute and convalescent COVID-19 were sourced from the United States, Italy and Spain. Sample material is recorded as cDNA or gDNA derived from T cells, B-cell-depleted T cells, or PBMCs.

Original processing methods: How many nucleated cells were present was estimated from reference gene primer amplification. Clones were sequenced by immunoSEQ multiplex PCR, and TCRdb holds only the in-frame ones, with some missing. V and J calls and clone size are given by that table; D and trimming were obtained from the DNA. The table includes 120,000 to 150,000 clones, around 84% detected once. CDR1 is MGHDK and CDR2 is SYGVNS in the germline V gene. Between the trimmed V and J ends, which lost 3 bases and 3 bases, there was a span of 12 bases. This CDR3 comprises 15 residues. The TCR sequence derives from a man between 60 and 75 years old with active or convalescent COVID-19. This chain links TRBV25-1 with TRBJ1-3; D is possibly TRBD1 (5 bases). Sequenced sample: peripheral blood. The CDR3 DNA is TGTGCCAGCAGTGACTCGGGGGGGGGTGGAAACACCATATATTTT. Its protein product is CASSDSGGGGNTIYF.